A selection of T cell receptor beta chains follows, all from one sample in a study of regulatory T cells in long-lasting Graves disease. Using its own MiXCR run on the multiplex PCR reads, TCRdb lists one record per CDR3 protein. The sample shows hundreds of thousands of distinct CDR3 sequences, roughly 12% of them seen only once. These same records also appear under a second study, on T cells in Graves' hyperthyroidism and ophthalmopathy.

The specimen comprised peripheral blood mononuclear cells (PBMCs), sampled at new diagnosis, from a patient treated with antithyroid drugs. The receptors were sampled from a man aged 25 to 45 with Graves disease. Both conserved end residues are part of each CDR3.

v_call cdr3_aa
TRBV29-1 CSVTWTGRYEQYF
TRBV20-1 CSGGEPYEQYF
TRBV7-2 CASSSGQGKGEQYF
TRBV6-2/TRBV6-3 CASSYSQTSGRAREQFF
TRBV5-1 CASSLISGLNTGELFF
TRBV9 CASGGRGTSGYNEQFF
TRBV27 CASSLIWEGLDGYTF
TRBV28 CACTYGDSQETQYF
TRBV5-1 CASSLGSGSTGETQYF
TRBV7-3 CASSPLAGGINEQFF
TRBV14 CASSQALYNEQFF
TRBV28 CASSQTSARAEAFF
TRBV13 CASSPQTGRDTEAFF
TRBV2 CASKREKGETQYF
TRBV13 CASSEGRGYEQYF
TRBV29-1 CSVPPTNRNTEAFF
TRBV5-1 CASSLEGQDNGYTF
TRBV2 CASSVGRGHETQYF
TRBV18 CASSPLGKEYPNYGYTF
TRBV7-9 CASHAGTEAFF
TRBV3-1 CASSHEREKGNEQFF
TRBV7-9 CASSPLLTYEQYF
TRBV6-2/TRBV6-3 CASSNPSGSGETQYF
TRBV7-9 CASSAYRGKNTEAFF
TRBV4-1 CASSQGPMAGGGETQYF
TRBV2 CASRFDREPYEQYF
TRBV18 CASSPSSGRISSYEQYF
TRBV10-3 CAISESAGEQGELFF
TRBV10-3 CAISEIREEQFF
TRBV14 CASSQVRAHEQYF
TRBV6-5 CASSYSDPWRVNQPQHF
TRBV29-1 CSVDTGTTYNEQFF
TRBV20-1 CSALDNSAEQYF
TRBV29-1 CSVVIQAHVNTEAFF
TRBV20-1 CSARGRGGKNIQYF